The clone carrying this TCR beta chain has ten or more counts. Its antigen remains unknown. Arm-PCR of CDR3 regions with iRepertoire HTBI primers generated TCR beta libraries. Authors' data handling: Identification of gene segments yielded around 63 TRBV and some 14 TRBJ across samples. MiXCR, applied by TCRdb to the multiplex PCR reads, yields one record per CDR3 protein. TCRdb, not the original authors, processed these V and J calls. The sample carries some 500,000 distinct CDR3 sequences, about 16% recorded once. Germline lookup yields CDR1 SGHRS and CDR2 YFSETQ. The CDR3 length is 17 residues. V gave up 4 bases and J gave up 5 bases, with 24 bases separating them. The time point: newly diagnosed GD, antithyroid drugs for less than 3 months. Isolated PBMC RNA provided the starting material for the TCR library. The data are from a study of regulatory T cells in long-lasting Graves disease. Study outcomes and limitations: Persistent disease was characterized by preferential usage of TRBV28, TRBJ1-2 and TRBJ2-5. The analysis examined peripheral blood only and excluded thyroid tissue.

This same sample was also taken into another study, of T cells in Graves' hyperthyroidism and ophthalmopathy.

The input for sequencing was peripheral blood mononuclear cells (PBMCs), taken at new diagnosis, from a patient treated with antithyroid drugs. The TCR comes from a woman aged 35-65 years with Graves disease. This sequence joins TRBV5-1 and TRBJ1-1, with D perhaps matching TRBD1 (5 bases). The DNA for the CDR3 is TGCGCCAGCAGCCCTGGCCAGGGACTCGGTAGATTAACTGAAGCTTTCTTT. Protein sequence: CASSPGQGLGRLTEAFF.